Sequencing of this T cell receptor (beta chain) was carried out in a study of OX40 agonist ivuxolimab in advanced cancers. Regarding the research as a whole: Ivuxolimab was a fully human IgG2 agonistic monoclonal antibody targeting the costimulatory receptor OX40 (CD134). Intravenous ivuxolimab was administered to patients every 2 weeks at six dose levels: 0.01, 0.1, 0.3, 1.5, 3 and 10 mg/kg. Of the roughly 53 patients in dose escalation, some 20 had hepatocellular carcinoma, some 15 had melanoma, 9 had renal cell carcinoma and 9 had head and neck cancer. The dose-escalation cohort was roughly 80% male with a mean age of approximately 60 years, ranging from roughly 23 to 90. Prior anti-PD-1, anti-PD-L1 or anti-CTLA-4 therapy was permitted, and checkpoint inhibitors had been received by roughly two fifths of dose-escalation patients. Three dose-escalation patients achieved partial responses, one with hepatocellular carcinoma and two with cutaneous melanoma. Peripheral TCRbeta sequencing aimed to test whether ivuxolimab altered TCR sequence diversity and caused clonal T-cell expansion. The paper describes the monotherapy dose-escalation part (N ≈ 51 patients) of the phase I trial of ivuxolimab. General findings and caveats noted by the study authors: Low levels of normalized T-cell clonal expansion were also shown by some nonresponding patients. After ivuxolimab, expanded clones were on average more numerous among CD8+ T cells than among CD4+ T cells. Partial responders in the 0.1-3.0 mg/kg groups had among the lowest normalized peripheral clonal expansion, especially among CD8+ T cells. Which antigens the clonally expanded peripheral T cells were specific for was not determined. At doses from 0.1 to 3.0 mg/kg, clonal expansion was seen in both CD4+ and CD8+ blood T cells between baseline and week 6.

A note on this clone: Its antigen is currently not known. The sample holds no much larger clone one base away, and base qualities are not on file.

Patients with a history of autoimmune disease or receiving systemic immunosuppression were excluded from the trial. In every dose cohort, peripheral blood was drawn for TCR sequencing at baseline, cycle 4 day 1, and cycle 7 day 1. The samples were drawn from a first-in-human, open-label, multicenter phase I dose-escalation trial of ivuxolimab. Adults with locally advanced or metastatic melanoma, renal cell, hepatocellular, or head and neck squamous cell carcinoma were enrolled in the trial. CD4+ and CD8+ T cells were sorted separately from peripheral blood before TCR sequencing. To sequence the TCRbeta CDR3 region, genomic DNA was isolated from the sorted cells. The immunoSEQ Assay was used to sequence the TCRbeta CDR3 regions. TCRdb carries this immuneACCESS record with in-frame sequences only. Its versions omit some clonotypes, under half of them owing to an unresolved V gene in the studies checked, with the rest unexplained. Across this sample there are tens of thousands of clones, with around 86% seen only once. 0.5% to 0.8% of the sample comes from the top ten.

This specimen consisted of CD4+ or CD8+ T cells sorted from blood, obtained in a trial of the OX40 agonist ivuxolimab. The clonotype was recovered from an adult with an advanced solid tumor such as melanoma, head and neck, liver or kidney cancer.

At the DNA level, the sequence is TGTGCCAGCAGCTTAGCGCCTAGCGGGACGCAGTATTTT. This codes for CASSLAPSGTQYF. The chain was built from TRBV7-9 and TRBJ2-3; a stretch of 8 junction bases matches TRBD2. The germline V gene (reference sequence) supplies CDR1 SEHNR and CDR2 FQNEAQ. Here V drops 0 bases and J drops 9 bases, and the junction holds 2 bases not matched to any gene. Reading from cysteine to phenylalanine, the CDR3 counts 13 amino acids. Just the 39-base CDR3 DNA is kept, in frame starting at base 1.